This is a list of T cell receptor beta chains from one sample in a study of blood T cell repertoires in COVID-19. Here immunoSEQ multiplex PCR was the method, and the copy in TCRdb shows in-frame clones only, minus some. The sample has approximately 300,000 clones; around 90% are singletons. The specimen was peripheral blood. The receptors derive from a man younger than 35 who had recovered from COVID-19. The CDR3 runs from the conserved cysteine through the conserved F or W. D genes are given only for firm matches. Clone size is given for some rows only: seen once, a few or many times, or a class if the clone is expanded.

NA	TRBV12-3/TRBV12-4	NA	TRBJ1-1	13	TGTGCCAGCAGGCCGCGGAAGAACACTGAAGCTTTCTTT	CASRPRKNTEAFF
NA	TRBV4-2	NA	TRBJ2-5	16	TGTGCCAGCAGCCAAGCGGGGAGGGGGGACCAAGAGACCCAGTACTTC	CASSQAGRGDQETQYF
NA	TRBV5-5	NA	TRBJ1-5	15	TGTGCCAGCAGCCTGGGGGCCACTCGAAATCAGCCCCAGCATTTT	CASSLGATRNQPQHF
TRBD1	TRBV7-6	NA	TRBJ1-1	17	TGTGCCAGCAGCTTGGGACAGGGGGACCTTACGAACACTGAAGCTTTCTTT	CASSLGQGDLTNTEAFF
TRBD1	TRBV4-3	NA	TRBJ1-6	15	TGCGCCAGCAGCCAAGAGGGACAGGGGGGTTCACCCCTCCACTTT	CASSQEGQGGSPLHF
TRBD2	TRBV3-1/TRBV3-2	NA	TRBJ2-7	13	TGTGCCAGCAGCCAACCGGGGGGCTACGAGCAGTACTTC	CASSQPGGYEQYF
TRBD2	TRBV9	NA	TRBJ2-3	15	TGTGCCAGCGGAACAAGCGGGGGGGAGACAGATACGCAGTATTTT	CASGTSGGETDTQYF
TRBD1	TRBV6-5	NA	TRBJ1-6	14	TGTGCCAGCAGTCGGACAGGGGAGGATTCACCCCTCCACTTT	CASSRTGEDSPLHF
NA	TRBV2	NA	TRBJ2-1	12	TGTGCCAGCAGTGAGACATACAATGAGCAGTTCTTC	CASSETYNEQFF
TRBD1	TRBV10-3	once	TRBJ2-3	16	TGTGCCATCAGTTTAAGACAGGGGGACGGCACAGATACGCAGTATTTT	CAISLRQGDGTDTQYF
NA	TRBV7-8	NA	TRBJ1-5	14	TGTGCCAGCAGCTTATCGAACAGGGAACGGCCCCAGCATTTT	CASSLSNRERPQHF
TRBD2	TRBV7-2	NA	TRBJ2-1	13	TGTGCCAGCAGCACACGGACTAGGAATGAGCAGTTCTTC	CASSTRTRNEQFF
NA	TRBV7-6	once	TRBJ2-5	13	TGTGCCAGCAGCCGTCCGGGGAGAGAGACCCAGTACTTC	CASSRPGRETQYF
TRBD1	TRBV28	NA	TRBJ1-6	13	TGTGCCGGGAAGGGGGCAGCAGGTTCACCCCTCCACTTT	CAGKGAAGSPLHF